This TCR beta chain was found in a study of blood T cell repertoires in COVID-19 (dated by TCRdb to between 2020 and 2021). As for the study more broadly: Samples covering the acute and convalescent phases of COVID-19 were provided by collaborators in the United States, Italy and Spain. The material from the prospective study consisted of cDNA or gDNA derived from T cells, B-cell-depleted T cells, or PBMCs. Subjects who had been exposed to COVID-19, were actively infected with it, or had recovered from it provided the deeply sampled blood TCRbeta repertoires that made up the dataset. The repertoires were made available in a free public database intended to serve as a resource for research on the immune response to SARS-CoV-2. Samples came from the ongoing ImmuneRACE study (first 160 participants) plus 1,254 subjects from 6 global collaborators. Nearly every sample came with metadata listing a de-identified subject ID, COVID-19 status, age in years and sex. Where HLA class I and class II types were available, the types were taken from metadata supplied by the sample provider, not from assay-based typing. The full study reports these points: The amount of clinical and demographic metadata varied by source and participant and was provided uncurated.

Of note for this clone: This clone's antigen is unknown. No base qualities exist here, and no much larger clone lies one base off it.

The CDR3, from cysteine to phenylalanine, totals 16 residues. Solely the CDR3 DNA is kept, with 48 bases framed from the first base. Ends trimmed: V by 4 bases, J by 4 bases; bases unmatched to a gene: 8. CDR1 and CDR2 were assigned from the germline V gene as SGHDT and YYEEEE. TCRbeta CDR3 regions were amplified from genomic DNA by means of the immunoSEQ Assay, a bias-controlled multiplex PCR. As for the original processing: The number of nucleated cells in each sample was estimated by amplification of reference gene primers within the assay. Sequence reads were collapsed and filtered to measure the absolute abundance of every unique TCRbeta CDR3 rearrangement. Productive Simpson clonality was computed per sample as the square root of Simpson's diversity index over productive rearrangements. As stored in TCRdb, this immuneACCESS dataset retains in-frame rearrangements with V and J assigned. A fraction of the clones does not appear; measured against another copy, unresolved V genes explain less than half of the discrepancy, and the remainder lacks a known reason. From that table come the V and J calls and clone size; the DNA was used to work out D and trimming. This sample is represented by 250,000 or so clones; 80% to 90% of them were singletons. The ten largest clonotypes hold roughly 4.3% of the sample.

Participants in the prospective study were aged about 18 to 95 years, lived in 20 to 25 United States geographic areas, and enrolled through a virtual design. To assign participants to cohorts, the prospective study relied on clinical history that participants themselves reported in a screening survey and a study questionnaire. Each participant in the prospective study had whole blood, serum and a nasopharyngeal or oropharyngeal swab collected by mobile phlebotomists. Prospective study participants could optionally give additional blood draws and questionnaires over a roughly 2-month period. Prospective study blood samples were shipped either frozen or at room temperature before DNA extraction.

The chain employs TRBV5-6 and TRBJ2-1; 10 nucleotides in the junction match TRBD2. The TCR sequence derives from a woman in her thirties with acute COVID-19. Source material: PBMCs or T cells enriched from blood (not recorded which). The DNA sequence follows: TGTGCCAGCAGCGGGGGGTCTAGCGGGAGATACAATGAGCAGTTCTTC. It specifies CASSGGSSGRYNEQFF.